This T cell receptor (beta chain) was documented in a study of blood T cell repertoires in COVID-19. Looking at the study overall: T cells, B-cell-depleted T cells, or PBMCs provided the cDNA or gDNA that served as material.

As originally analysed: It was from reference gene primer amplification that nucleated cell counts were estimated. The data were produced by immunoSEQ multiplex PCR, yet TCRdb's version contains in-frame clones alone and is incomplete. V and J calls and clone size are copied from that table; D and trimming were computed from the DNA. This repertoire shows over 200,000 clones, just under 90% found once; its top ten account for about 2.5%. Material for sequencing was peripheral blood. This clonotype was sampled from a man aged 25-45 years with COVID-19, enrolled during active disease.

CDR3 in DNA: TGCGCCAGCAGCGGCCCCGGGGGCGAGCAGTACTTC. Translation gives CASSGPGGEQYF. The chain uses TRBV5-1 and TRBJ2-7, with TRBD2 as a possible D gene (6 bases). The CDR3 consists of 12 residues. Trimming removed 4 bases at V and 6 bases at J, with 11 bases between. Germline CDR1 reads SGHRS; CDR2 reads YFSETQ.